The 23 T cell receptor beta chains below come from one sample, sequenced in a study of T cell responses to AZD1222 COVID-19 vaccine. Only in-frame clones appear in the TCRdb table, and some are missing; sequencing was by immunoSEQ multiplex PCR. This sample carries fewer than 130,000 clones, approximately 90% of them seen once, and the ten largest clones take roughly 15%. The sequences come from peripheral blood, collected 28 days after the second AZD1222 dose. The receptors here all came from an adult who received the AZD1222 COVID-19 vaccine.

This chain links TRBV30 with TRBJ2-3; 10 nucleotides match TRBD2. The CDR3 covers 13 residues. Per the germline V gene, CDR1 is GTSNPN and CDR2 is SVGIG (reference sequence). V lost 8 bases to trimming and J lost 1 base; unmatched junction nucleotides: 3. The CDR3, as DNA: TGTGCCGGAACTAGCGGGGGCACAGATACGCAGTATTTT. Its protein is CAGTSGGTDTQYF.

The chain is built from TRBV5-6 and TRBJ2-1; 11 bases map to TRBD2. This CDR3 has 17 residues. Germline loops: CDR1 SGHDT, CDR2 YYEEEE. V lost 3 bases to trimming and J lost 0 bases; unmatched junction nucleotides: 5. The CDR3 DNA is TGTGCCAGCAGCTCGGTGACTAGCGGGAACTCCTACAATGAGCAGTTCTTC. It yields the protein CASSSVTSGNSYNEQFF. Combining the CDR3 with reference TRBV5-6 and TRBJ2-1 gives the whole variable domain DAGVTQSPTHLIKTRGQQVTLRCSPKSGHDTVSWYQQALGQGPQFIFQYYEEEERQRGNFPDRFSGHQFPNYSSELNVNALLLGDSALYLCASSSVTSGNSYNEQFFGPGTRLTVL.

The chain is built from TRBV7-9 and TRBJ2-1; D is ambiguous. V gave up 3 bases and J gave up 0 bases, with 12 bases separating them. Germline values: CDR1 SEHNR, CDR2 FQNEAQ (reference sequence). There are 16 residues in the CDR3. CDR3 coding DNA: TGTGCCAGCAGCTTTTCACTTTACAGCTCCTACAATGAGCAGTTCTTC. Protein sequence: CASSFSLYSSYNEQFF.

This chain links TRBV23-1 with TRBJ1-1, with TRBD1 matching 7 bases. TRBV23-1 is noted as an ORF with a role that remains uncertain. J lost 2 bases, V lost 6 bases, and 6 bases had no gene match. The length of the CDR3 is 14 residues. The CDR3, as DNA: TGCGCCAGCAGCGCCGACAGGGAAAACACTGAAGCTTTCTTT. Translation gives CASSADRENTEAFF.

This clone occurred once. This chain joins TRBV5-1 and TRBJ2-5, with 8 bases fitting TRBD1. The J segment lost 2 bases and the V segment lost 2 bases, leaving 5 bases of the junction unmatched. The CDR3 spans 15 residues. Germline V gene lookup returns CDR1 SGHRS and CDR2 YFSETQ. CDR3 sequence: CASSFTQGAQETQYF. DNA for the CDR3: TGCGCCAGCAGCTTTACCCAGGGGGCTCAAGAGACCCAGTACTTC.

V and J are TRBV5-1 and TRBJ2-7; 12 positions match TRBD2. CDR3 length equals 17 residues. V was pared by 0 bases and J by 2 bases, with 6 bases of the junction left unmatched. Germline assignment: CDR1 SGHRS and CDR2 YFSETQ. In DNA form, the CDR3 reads TGCGCCAGCAGCTTGGAGGTCACTAGCGGGAGGCCCTACGAGCAGTACTTC. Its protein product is CASSLEVTSGRPYEQYF. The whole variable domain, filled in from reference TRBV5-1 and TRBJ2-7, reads KAGVTQTPRYLIKTRGQQVTLSCSPISGHRSVSWYQQTPGQGLQFLFEYFSETQRNKGNFPGRFSGRQFSNSRSEMNVSTLELGDSALYLCASSLEVTSGRPYEQYFGPGTRLTVT.

The CDR3 DNA is TGTGCCAGCAGCCCGTGGGGGGGCAAGAGGAACACTGAAGCTTTCTTT. Translation gives CASSPWGGKRNTEAFF. The chain is built from TRBV11-3 and TRBJ1-1, with D tentatively TRBD1 (6 bases). The CDR3 has 16 amino acids. Deletions cut 5 bases from V and 1 base from J, with 17 bases between. Germline V gene data show CDR1 as SGHNT and CDR2 as YENEEA.

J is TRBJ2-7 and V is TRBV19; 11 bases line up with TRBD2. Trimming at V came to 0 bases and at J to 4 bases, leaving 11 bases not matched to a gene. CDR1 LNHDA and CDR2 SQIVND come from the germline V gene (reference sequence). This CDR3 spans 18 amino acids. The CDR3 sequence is CASSIDLSGTSGRYEQYF. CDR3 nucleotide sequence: TGTGCCAGTAGTATAGATCTCAGTGGGACTAGCGGACGTTACGAGCAGTACTTC.

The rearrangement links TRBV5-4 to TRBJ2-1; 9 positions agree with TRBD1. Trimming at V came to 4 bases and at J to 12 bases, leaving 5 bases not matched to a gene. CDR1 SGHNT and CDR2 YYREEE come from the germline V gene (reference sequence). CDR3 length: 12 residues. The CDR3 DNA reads TGTGCCAGCAGCCGGGACAGGGAGCGGCAGTTCTTC. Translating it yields CASSRDRERQFF.

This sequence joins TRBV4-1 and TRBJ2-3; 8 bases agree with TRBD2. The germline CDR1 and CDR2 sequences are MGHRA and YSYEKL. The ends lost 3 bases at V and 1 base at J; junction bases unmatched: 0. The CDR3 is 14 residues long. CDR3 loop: CASSHGGGTDTQYF. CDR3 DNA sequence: TGCGCCAGCAGCCACGGGGGGGGCACAGATACGCAGTATTTT.

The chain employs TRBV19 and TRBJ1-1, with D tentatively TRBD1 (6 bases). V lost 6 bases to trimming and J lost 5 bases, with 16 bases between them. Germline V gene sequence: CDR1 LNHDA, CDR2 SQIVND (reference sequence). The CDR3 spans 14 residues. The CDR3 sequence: CASSRNREVTEAFF. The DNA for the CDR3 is TGTGCCAGTAGCAGAAACAGGGAGGTAACTGAAGCTTTCTTT.

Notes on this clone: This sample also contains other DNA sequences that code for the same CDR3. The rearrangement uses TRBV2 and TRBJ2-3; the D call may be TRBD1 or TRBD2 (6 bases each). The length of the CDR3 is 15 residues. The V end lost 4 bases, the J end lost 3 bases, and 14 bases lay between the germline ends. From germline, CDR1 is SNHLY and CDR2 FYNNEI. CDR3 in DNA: TGTGCCAGCAGTGGCAGGCAGGGGAGGACAGATACGCAGTATTTT. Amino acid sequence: CASSGRQGRTDTQYF.

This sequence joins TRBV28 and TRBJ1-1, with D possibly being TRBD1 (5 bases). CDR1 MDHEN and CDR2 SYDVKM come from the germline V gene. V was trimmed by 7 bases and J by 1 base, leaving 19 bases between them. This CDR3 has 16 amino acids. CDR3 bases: TGTGCCAGCATGCCCTACAGGTTTAGAGGGAACACTGAAGCTTTCTTT. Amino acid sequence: CASMPYRFRGNTEAFF.

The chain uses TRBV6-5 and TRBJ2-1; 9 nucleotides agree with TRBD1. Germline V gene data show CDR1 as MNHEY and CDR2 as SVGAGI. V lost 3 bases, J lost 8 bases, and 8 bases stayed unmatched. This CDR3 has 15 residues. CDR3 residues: CASSYERTGVHEQFF. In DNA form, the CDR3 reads TGTGCCAGCAGTTATGAAAGGACAGGGGTACATGAGCAGTTCTTC.

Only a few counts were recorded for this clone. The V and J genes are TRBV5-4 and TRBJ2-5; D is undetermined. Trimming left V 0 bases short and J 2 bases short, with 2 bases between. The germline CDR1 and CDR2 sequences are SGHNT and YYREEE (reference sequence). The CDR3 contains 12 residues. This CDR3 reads CASSLGQETQYF. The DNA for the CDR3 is TGTGCCAGCAGCTTGGGTCAAGAGACCCAGTACTTC.

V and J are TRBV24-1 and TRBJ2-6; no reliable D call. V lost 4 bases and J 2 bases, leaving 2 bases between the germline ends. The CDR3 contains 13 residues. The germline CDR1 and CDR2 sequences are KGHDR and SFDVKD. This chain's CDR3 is CATSEPGANVLTF. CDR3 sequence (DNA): TGTGCCACCAGTGAACCTGGGGCCAACGTCCTGACTTTC.

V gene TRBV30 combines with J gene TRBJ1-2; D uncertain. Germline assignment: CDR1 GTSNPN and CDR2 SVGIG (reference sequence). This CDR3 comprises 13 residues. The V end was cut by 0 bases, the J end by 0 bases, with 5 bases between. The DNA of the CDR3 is TGTGCCTGGAGTGTAACGACTAACTATGGCTACACCTTC. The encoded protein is CAWSVTTNYGYTF. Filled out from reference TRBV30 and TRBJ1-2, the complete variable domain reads SQTIHQWPATLVQPVGSPLSLECTVEGTSNPNLYWYRQAAGRGLQLLFYSVGIGQISSEVPQNLSASRPQDRQFILSSKKLLLSDSGFYLCAWSVTTNYGYTFGSGTRLTVV.

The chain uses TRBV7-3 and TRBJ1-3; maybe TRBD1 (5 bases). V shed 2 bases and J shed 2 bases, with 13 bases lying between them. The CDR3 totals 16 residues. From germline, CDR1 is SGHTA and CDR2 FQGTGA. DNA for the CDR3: TGTGCCAGCAGCTTACAATCTCGGGGGACTGGAAACACCATATATTTT. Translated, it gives CASSLQSRGTGNTIYF.

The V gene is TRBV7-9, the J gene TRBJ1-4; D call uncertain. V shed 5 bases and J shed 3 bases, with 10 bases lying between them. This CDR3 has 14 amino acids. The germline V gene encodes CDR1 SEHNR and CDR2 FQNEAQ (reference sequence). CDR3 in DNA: TGTGCCAGCAGCCCCCGGGAGGCTAATGAAAAACTGTTTTTT. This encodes CASSPREANEKLFF.

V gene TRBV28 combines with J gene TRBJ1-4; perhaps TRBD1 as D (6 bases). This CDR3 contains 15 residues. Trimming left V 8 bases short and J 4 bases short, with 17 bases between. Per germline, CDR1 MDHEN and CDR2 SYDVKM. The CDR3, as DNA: TGTGCCAGCCAAGTACCGGGGGGGCTTAATGAAAAACTGTTTTTT. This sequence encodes CASQVPGGLNEKLFF.

The CDR3 is CASSVAGTGGQETQYF. The DNA for the CDR3 is TGTGCCAGCAGCGTCGCCGGGACAGGGGGGCAAGAGACCCAGTACTTC. The chain combines TRBV11-3 with TRBJ2-5; 11 bases map to TRBD1. Germline lookup yields CDR1 SGHNT and CDR2 YENEEA. Trimming took 5 bases from V and 2 from J; bases not matched to a gene: 7. There are 16 residues in the CDR3.

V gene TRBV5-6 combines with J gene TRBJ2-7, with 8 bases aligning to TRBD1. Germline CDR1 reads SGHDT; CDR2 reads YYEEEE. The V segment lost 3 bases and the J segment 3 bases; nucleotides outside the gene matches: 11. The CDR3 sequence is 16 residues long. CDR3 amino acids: CASSSEPGQALYEQYF. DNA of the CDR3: TGTGCCAGCAGCTCGGAGCCGGGACAGGCCCTCTACGAGCAGTACTTC.

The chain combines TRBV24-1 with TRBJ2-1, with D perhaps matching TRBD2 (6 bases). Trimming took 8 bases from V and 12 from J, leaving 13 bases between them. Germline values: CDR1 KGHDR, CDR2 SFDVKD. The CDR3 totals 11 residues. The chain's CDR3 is CATKVGEVQFF. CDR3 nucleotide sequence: TGTGCCACCAAGGTGGGGGAGGTGCAGTTCTTC.